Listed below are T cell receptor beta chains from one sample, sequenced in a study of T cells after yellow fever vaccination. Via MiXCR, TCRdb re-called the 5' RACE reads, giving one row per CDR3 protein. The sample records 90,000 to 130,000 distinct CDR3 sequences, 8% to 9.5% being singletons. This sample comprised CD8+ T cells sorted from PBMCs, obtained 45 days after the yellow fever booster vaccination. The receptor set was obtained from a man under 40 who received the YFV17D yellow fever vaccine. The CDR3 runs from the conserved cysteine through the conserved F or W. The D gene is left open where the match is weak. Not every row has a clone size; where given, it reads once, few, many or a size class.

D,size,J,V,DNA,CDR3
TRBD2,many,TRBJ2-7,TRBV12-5,TGTGCTAGTGTCCACCCGGGACTAGGAAAAGTCGAGCAGTACTTC,CASVHPGLGKVEQYF
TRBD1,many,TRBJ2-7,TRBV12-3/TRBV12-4,TGTGCCAGCAATCCGGGACAGGGGCGAAGCACCTACGAGCAGTACTTC,CASNPGQGRSTYEQYF
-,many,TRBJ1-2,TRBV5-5,TGTGCCAGCAGCTTGCACCCAGGGGACTATGGCTACACCTTC,CASSLHPGDYGYTF
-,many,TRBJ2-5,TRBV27,TGTGCCAGTTGGTCGTGGGGGGAGACCCAGTACTTC,CASWSWGETQYF
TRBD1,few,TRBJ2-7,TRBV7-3,TGTGCCAGCAGCTTAGCTGCAGGGGGCATGTACGAGCAGTACTTC,CASSLAAGGMYEQYF
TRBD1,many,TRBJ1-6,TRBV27,TGTGCCAGCAGTCTACCTCCGGGACAGAATTCACCCCTCCACTTT,CASSLPPGQNSPLHF
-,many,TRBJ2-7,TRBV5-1,TGCGCCAGCAGCTTGGCTCAGTTATCCTACGAGCAGTACTTC,CASSLAQLSYEQYF
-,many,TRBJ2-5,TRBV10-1,TGCGCCAGCAACGATCGGACACAGAAAGAGACCCAGTACTTC,CASNDRTQKETQYF
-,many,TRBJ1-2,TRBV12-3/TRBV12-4,TGTGCCAGCACTAGCGGACGGATCTATGGCTACACCTTC,CASTSGRIYGYTF
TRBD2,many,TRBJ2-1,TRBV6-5,TGTGCCAGCAGTTACTCTCCACTAGCGGGTATAAGCTCCTACAATGAGCAGTTCTTC,CASSYSPLAGISSYNEQFF
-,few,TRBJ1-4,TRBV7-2,TGTGCCAGCAGCCCCCCCGGCCTGGATAATGAAAAACTGTTTTTT,CASSPPGLDNEKLFF
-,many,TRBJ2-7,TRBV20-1,TGCAGTGCTAGAGAGGCAGGGGACTACGAGCAGTACTTC,CSAREAGDYEQYF
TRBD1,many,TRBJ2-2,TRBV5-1,TGCGCCAGCAGCGGACGGGACAGTTTGAACACCGGGGAGCTGTTTTTT,CASSGRDSLNTGELFF
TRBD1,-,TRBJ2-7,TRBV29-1,TGCAGCGTTGCCCCAGTGGGGGACAGGGGGAGCGAGCAGTACTTC,CSVAPVGDRGSEQYF
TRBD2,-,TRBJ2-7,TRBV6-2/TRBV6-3,TGTGCCATCAGTTACGGGGGGAGCGAGCAGTACTTC,CAISYGGSEQYF
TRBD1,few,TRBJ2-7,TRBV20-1,TGCAGTGCTAGAGATCCCGGCTCAGGGGGTAGCGAGCAGTACTTC,CSARDPGSGGSEQYF
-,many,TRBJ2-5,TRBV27,TGTGCCAGCAGTTTATCGTTCCAAGAGACCCAGTACTTC,CASSLSFQETQYF
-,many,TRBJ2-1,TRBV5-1,TGCGCCAGCAGCTCGACCGGGACGGAGCAGTTCTTC,CASSSTGTEQFF
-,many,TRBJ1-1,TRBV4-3,TGCGCCAGCAGCCAAGTGGCACCGAACACTGAAGCTTTCTTT,CASSQVAPNTEAFF
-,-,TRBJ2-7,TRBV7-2,TGTGCCAGCAGCCCCCGGACAGGCGGGAATACCTACGAGCAGTACTTC,CASSPRTGGNTYEQYF
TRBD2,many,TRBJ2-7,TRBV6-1,TGTGCCCTCGGGAGAGGCTTAGGGACTAGTCCCTACGAGCAGTACTTC,CALGRGLGTSPYEQYF
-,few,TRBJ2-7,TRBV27,TGTGCCAGCAGCCGAAGTGGACGGAGCTATGTCTACGAGCAGTACTTC,CASSRSGRSYVYEQYF
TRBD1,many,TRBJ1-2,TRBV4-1,TGCGCCAGCAGCTATAGCGCGACAGGGGGCGACTATGGCTACACCTTC,CASSYSATGGDYGYTF
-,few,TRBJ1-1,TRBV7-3,TGTGCCAGCATGGGGGCCACTGAAGCTTTCTTT,CASMGATEAFF
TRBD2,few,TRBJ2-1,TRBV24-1,TGTGCCACCAGTGATTTAAACATAGCGGGAGGCGGGGAGCAGTTCTTC,CATSDLNIAGGGEQFF
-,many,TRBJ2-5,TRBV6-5,TGTGCCAGCAGTTACTCCCTCGCCAAGGAGACCCAGTACTTC,CASSYSLAKETQYF
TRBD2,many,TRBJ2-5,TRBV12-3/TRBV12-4,TGTGCCAGCAGCCACGCCACGGGGGGCCAAGAGACCCAGTACTTC,CASSHATGGQETQYF
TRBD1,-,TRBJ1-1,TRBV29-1,TGCAGCGTCATCACGGGACAGGACACTGAAGCTTTCTTT,CSVITGQDTEAFF
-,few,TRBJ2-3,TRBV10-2,TGCGCCAGCAGCCCCCGGGCCGACCCTCATACGCAGTATTTT,CASSPRADPHTQYF
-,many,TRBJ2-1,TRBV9,TGTGCCAGCAGCCCAGTACAGTACAATGAGCAGTTCTTC,CASSPVQYNEQFF
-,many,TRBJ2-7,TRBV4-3,TGCGCCAGCAGCCAAAAGGACAGCCCCCTTTACGAGCAGTACTTC,CASSQKDSPLYEQYF
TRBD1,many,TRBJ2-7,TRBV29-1,TGCAGCGTTGAGCCGGGACAGGGCTACGAGCAGTACTTC,CSVEPGQGYEQYF
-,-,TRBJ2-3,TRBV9,TGTGCCAGCAGCGGGGGCACAGATACGCAGTATTTT,CASSGGTDTQYF
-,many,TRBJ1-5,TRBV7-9,TGTGCCAGCAGCTTAGACCGCGACAGGCCCAATCAGCCCCAGCATTTT,CASSLDRDRPNQPQHF
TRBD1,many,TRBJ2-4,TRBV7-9,TGTGCCAGCAGCTTATCAGGGGGTTCGTCCAAAAACATTCAGTACTTC,CASSLSGGSSKNIQYF
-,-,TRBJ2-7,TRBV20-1,TGCAGTGCTAGAGACCCCGACGATGCGCGGGTCTCCTACGAGCAGTACTTC,CSARDPDDARVSYEQYF
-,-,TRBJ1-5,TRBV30,TGTGCCTGGAGTGTAAATAGTTATAGCAATCAGCCCCAGCATTTT,CAWSVNSYSNQPQHF
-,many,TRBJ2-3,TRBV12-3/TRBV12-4,TGTGCCAGCAGTTTAGCGGGCCTTCATAGCACAGATACGCAGTATTTT,CASSLAGLHSTDTQYF